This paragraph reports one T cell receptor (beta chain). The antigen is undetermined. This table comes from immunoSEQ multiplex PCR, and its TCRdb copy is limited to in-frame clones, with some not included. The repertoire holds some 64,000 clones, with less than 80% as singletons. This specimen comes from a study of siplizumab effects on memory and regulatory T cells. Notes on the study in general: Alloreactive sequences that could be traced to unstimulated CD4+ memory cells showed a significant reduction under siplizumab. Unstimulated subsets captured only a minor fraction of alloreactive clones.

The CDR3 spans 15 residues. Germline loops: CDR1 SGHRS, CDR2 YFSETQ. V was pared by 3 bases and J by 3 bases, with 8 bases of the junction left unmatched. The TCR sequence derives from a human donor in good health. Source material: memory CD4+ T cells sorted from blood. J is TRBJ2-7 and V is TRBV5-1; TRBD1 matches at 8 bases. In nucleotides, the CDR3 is TGCGCCAGCAGCTGGATACCTGGACAGGGCTACGAGCAGTACTTC. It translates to CASSWIPGQGYEQYF. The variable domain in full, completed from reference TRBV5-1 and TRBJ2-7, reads KAGVTQTPRYLIKTRGQQVTLSCSPISGHRSVSWYQQTPGQGLQFLFEYFSETQRNKGNFPGRFSGRQFSNSRSEMNVSTLELGDSALYLCASSWIPGQGYEQYFGPGTRLTVT.